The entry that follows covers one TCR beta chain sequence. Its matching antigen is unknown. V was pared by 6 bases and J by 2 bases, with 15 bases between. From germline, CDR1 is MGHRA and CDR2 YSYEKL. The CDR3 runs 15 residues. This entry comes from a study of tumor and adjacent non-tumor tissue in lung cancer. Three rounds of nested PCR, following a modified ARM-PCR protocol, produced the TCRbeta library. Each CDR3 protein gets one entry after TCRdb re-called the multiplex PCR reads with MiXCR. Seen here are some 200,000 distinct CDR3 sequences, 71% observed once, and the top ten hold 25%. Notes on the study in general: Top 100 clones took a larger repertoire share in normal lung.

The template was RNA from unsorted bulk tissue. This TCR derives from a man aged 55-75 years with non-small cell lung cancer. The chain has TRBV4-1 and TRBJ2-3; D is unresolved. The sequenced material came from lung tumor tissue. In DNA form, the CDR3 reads TGCGCCAGCAGACCCGGGCGGTCTACCACAGATACGCAGTATTTT. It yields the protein CASRPGRSTTDTQYF.